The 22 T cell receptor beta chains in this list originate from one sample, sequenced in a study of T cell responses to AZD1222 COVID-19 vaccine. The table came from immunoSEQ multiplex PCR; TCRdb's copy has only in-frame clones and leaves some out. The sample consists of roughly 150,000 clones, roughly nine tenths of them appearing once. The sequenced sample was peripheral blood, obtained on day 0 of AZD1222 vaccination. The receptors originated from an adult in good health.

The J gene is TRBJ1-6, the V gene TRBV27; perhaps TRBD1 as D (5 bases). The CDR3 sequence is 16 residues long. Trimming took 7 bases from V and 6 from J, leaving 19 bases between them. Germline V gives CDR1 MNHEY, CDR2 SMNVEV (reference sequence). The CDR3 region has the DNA TGTGCCAGCAATCCTTCCCCCACAGGTCGTAATTCACCCCTCCACTTT. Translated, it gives CASNPSPTGRNSPLHF.

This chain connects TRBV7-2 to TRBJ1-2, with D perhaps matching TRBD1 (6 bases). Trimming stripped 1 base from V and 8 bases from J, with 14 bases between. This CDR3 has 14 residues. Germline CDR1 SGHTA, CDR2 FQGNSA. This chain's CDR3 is CASSLDQGLGGYTF. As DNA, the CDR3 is TGTGCCAGCAGCTTAGACCAGGGGCTAGGCGGCTACACCTTC. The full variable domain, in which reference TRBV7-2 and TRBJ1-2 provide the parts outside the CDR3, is GAGVSQSPSNKVTEKGKDVELRCDPISGHTALYWYRQSLGQGLEFLIYFQGNSAPDKSGLPSDRFSAERTGGSVSTLTIQRTQQEDSAVYLCASSLDQGLGGYTFGSGTRLTVV.

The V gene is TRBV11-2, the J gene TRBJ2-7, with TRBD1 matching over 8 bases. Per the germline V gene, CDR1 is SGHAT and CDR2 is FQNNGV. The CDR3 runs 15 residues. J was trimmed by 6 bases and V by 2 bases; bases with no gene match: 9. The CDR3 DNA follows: TGTGCCAGCAGCTTAACAGGACAGGGAGCAAGCGAGCAGTACTTC. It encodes CASSLTGQGASEQYF.

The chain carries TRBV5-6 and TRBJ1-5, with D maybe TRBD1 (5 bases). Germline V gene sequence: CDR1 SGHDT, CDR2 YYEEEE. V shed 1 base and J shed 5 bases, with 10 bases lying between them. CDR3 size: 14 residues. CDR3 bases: TGTGCCAGCAGCTTGTTCAGGGCGGATCAGCCCCAGCATTTT. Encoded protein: CASSLFRADQPQHF.

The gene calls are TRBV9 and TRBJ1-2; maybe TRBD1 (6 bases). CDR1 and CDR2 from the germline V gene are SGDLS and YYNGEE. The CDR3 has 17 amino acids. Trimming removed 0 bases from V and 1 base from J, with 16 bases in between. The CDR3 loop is CASSVATQGSFNYGYTF. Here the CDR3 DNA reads TGTGCCAGCAGCGTAGCTACTCAGGGGTCTTTTAACTATGGCTACACCTTC.

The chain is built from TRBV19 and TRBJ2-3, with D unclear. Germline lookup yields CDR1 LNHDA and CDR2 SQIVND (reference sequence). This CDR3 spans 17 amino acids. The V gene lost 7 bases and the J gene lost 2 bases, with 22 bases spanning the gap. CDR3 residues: CASTSLTGSAVTDTQYF. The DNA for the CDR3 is TGTGCCAGTACCAGCCTGACTGGGTCCGCCGTCACAGATACGCAGTATTTT.

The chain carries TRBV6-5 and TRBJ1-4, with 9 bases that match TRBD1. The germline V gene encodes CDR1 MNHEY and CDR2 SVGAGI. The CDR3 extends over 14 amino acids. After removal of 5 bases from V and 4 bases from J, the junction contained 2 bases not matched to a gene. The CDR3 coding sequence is TGTGCCAGCAGTATGACAGGGGGTAATGAAAAACTGTTTTTT. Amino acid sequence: CASSMTGGNEKLFF.

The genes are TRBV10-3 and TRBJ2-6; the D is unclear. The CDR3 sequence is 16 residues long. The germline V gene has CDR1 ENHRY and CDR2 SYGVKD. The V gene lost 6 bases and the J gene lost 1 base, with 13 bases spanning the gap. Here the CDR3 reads CAISQPVKSGANVLTF. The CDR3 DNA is TGTGCCATCAGCCAACCGGTTAAATCTGGGGCCAACGTCCTGACTTTC.

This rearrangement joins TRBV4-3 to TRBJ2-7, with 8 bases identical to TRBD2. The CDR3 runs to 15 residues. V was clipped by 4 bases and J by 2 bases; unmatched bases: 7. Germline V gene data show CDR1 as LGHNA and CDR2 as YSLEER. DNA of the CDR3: TGCGCCAGCAGCCCGGGACTAGGGGGAACCTACGAGCAGTACTTC. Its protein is CASSPGLGGTYEQYF.

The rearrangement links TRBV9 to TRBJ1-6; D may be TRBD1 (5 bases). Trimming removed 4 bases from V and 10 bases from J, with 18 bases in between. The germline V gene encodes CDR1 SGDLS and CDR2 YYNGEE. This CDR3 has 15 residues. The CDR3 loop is CASSIDSSPGSPLHF. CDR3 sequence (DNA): TGTGCCAGCAGCATAGACAGTTCCCCGGGGTCACCCCTCCACTTT.

DNA for the CDR3: TGTGCCATCAGTGTTTTACCGACAGGGGCTGGGGCCAACGTCCTGACTTTC. Its protein is CAISVLPTGAGANVLTF. The V and J genes are TRBV10-3 and TRBJ2-6; 8 nucleotides agree with TRBD1. The germline V gene encodes CDR1 ENHRY and CDR2 SYGVKD. The ends lost 4 bases at V and 2 bases at J; junction bases unmatched: 7. This CDR3 is 17 amino acids long.

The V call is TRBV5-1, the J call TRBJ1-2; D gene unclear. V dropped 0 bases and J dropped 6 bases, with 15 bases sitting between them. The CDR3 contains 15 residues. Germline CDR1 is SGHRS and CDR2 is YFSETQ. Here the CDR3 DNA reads TGCGCCAGCAGCTTGGGGGCCGGAGGTCGGGATGGCTACACCTTC. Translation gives CASSLGAGGRDGYTF.

CDR3 sequence (DNA): TGCGCCAGCAAAATCGGGGACACTGAAGCTTTCTTT. This encodes CASKIGDTEAFF. This chain joins TRBV5-1 and TRBJ1-1; no definite D call. V was trimmed by 6 bases and J by 3 bases, leaving 9 bases between them. The CDR3 covers 12 residues. In germline, CDR1 is SGHRS, CDR2 YFSETQ.

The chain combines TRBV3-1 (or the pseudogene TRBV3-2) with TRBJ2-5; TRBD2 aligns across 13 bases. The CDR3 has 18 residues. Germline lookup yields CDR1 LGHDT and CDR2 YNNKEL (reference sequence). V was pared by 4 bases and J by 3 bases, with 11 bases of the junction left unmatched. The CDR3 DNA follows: TGTGCCAGCAGCCCAGATGGACTAGCGGGGGCTCACAAAGAGACCCAGTACTTC. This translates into CASSPDGLAGAHKETQYF.

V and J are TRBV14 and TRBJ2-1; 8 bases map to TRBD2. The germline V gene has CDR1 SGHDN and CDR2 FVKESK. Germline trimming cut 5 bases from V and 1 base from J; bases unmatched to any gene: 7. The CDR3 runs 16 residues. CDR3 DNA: TGTGCCAGCAGCAATCGAGCGGGGGTATCCTACAATGAGCAGTTCTTC. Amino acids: CASSNRAGVSYNEQFF.

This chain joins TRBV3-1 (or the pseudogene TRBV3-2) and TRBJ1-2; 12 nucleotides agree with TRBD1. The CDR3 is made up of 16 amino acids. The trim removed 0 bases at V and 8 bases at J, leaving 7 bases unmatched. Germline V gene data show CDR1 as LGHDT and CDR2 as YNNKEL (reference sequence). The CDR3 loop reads CASSQETRDRGQGYTF. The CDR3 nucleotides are TGTGCCAGCAGCCAAGAAACTAGGGACAGGGGGCAAGGCTACACCTTC.

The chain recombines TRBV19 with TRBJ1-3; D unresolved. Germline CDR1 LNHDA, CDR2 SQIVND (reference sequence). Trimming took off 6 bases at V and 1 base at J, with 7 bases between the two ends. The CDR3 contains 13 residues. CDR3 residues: CASRPRSGNTIYF. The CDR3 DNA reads TGTGCCAGTAGGCCCAGATCTGGAAACACCATATATTTT.

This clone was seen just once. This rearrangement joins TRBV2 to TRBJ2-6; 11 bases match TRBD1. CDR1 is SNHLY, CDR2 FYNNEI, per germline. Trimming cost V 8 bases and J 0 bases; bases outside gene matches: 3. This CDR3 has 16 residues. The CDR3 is CASGTGGFSGANVLTF. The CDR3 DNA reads TGTGCCAGCGGGACAGGGGGATTCTCTGGGGCCAACGTCCTGACTTTC.

CDR3 nucleotides: TGTGCCAGCAGCTTCGGAGCGGGGGGGCGAGGGGAGCAGTACTTC. Translation: CASSFGAGGRGEQYF. This sequence joins TRBV5-4 and TRBJ2-7, with 10 bases identical to TRBD2. CDR3 length equals 15 residues. Looked up from germline, CDR1 is SGHNT and CDR2 is YYREEE (reference sequence). The trim removed 2 bases at V and 7 bases at J, leaving 9 bases unmatched.

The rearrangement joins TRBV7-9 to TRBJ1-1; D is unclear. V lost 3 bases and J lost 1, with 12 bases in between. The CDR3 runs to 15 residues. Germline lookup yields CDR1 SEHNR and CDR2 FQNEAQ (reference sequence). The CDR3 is CASSFPWGGNTEAFF. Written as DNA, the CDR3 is TGTGCCAGCAGCTTTCCGTGGGGTGGGAACACTGAAGCTTTCTTT.

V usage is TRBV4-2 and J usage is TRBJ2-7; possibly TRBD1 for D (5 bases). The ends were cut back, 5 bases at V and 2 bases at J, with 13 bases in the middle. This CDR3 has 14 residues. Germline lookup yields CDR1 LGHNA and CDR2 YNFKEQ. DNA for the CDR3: TGTGCCAGCAGCGCAAGAAGGGGTGCCTACGAGCAGTACGTC. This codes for CASSARRGAYEQYV.

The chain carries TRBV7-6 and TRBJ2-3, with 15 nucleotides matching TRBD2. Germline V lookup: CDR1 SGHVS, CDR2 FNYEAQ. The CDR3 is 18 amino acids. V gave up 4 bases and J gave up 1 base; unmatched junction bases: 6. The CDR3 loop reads CASSSEGLAGGRTDTQYF. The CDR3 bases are TGTGCCAGCAGCTCCGAGGGACTAGCGGGGGGCCGCACAGATACGCAGTATTTT.